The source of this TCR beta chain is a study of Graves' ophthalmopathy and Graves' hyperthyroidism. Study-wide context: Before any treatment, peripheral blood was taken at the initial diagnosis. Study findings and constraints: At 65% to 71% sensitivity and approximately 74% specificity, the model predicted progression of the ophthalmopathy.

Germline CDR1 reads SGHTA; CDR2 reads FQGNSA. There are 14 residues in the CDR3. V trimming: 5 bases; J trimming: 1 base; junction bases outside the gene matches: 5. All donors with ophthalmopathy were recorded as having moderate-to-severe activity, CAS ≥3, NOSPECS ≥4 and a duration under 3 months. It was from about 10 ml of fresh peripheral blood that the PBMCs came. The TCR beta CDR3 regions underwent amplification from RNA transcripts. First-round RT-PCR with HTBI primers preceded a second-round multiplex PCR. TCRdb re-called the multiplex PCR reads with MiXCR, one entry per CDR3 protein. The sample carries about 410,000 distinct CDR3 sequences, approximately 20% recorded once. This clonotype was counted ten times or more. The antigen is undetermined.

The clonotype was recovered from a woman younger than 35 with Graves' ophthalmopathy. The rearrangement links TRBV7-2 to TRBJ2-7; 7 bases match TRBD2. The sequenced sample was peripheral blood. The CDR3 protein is CASSRRGGSYEQYF. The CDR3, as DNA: TGTGCCAGCAGCCGCCGGGGAGGGTCCTACGAGCAGTACTTC.